The next 6 T cell receptor beta chains were all read from a single sample in a study of blood T cells in healthy people across ages. A second PCR, run for roughly 7 to 12 cycles, used a sample-barcoded 5' primer plus a J-beta primer mix. TCRdb independently ran MiXCR on the 5' RACE reads; one entry per CDR3 protein. The sample holds approximately 1,700,000 distinct CDR3 sequences; about 39% are singletons and the top ten take more than 20%. The material sequenced was blood. The receptors were sampled from a human donor in good health.

V gene TRBV29-1 combines with J gene TRBJ1-1; 8 bases match TRBD1. This CDR3 comprises 11 residues. The trim removed 2 bases at V and 11 bases at J, leaving 4 bases unmatched. Looked up from germline, CDR1 is SQVTM and CDR2 is ANQGSEA. CDR3 sequence reads: CSVERQGAAFF. Written as DNA, the CDR3 is TGCAGCGTTGAAAGGCAGGGGGCGGCTTTCTTT.

The chain carries TRBV5-1 and TRBJ2-1; 9 bases align to TRBD2. V lost 4 bases to trimming and J lost 4 bases; unmatched junction nucleotides: 12. CDR3 length: 17 residues. Germline CDR1 and CDR2: SGHRS and YFSETQ. CDR3 coding DNA: TGCGCCAGCAGCCCTCTGGAAGCGGGGGGCCGATACAATGAGCAGTTCTTC. Protein product: CASSPLEAGGRYNEQFF.

This clonotype has at least ten counts. The rearrangement joins TRBV12-3 or TRBV12-4 to TRBJ1-6, with D hard to call. V shed 7 bases and J shed 7 bases, with 11 bases lying between them. The CDR3 sequence is 13 residues long. In DNA form, the CDR3 reads TGTGCCAGCACCCCCGACGGGAATTCACCCCTCCACTTT. Translation gives CASTPDGNSPLHF.

This clonotype was recorded a few times. The chain joins TRBV5-1 to TRBJ2-3; 8 bases fit TRBD1. From germline, CDR1 is SGHRS and CDR2 YFSETQ. Unmatched junction bases numbered 8, after V lost 0 bases and J lost 5 bases. CDR3 length: 16 residues. The CDR3 loop reads CASSLVGRGLIDTQYF. The CDR3 coding sequence is TGCGCCAGCAGCTTGGTTGGCAGGGGGCTGATAGATACGCAGTATTTT.

This clonotype was picked up a small number of times. The gene calls are TRBV6-2 or TRBV6-3 and TRBJ2-7; D uncertain. Germline V gene sequence: CDR1 MNHEY, CDR2 SVGEGT. The CDR3 is 13 residues long. Trimming stripped 8 bases from V and 0 bases from J, with 11 bases between. The CDR3 region has the DNA TGTGCCAGCGCATCACGACCCTCCTACGAGCAGTACTTC. Its protein is CASASRPSYEQYF.

V and J are TRBV2 and TRBJ1-2; no firm D call. CDR3 size: 10 residues. CDR1 SNHLY and CDR2 FYNNEI come from the germline V gene. Trimming took 3 bases from V and 8 from J, leaving 4 bases between them. As DNA, the CDR3 is TGTGCCAGCAGTGATTTCGGCTACACCTTC. Translated, it gives CASSDFGYTF. The full variable domain, with the rest looked up from reference TRBV2 and TRBJ1-2, is EPEVTQTPSHQVTQMGQEVILRCVPISNHLYFYWYRQILGQKVEFLVSFYNNEISEKSEIFDDQFSVERPDGSNFTLKIRSTKLEDSAMYFCASSDFGYTFGSGTRLTVV.